This record covers a single T cell receptor (beta chain). Its antigen is currently unknown. The repertoire was sequenced with immunoSEQ multiplex PCR; TCRdb's copy has only in-frame clones and lacks some. The profile shows approximately 90,000 clones, roughly 88% of them singletons. CDR3 size: 16 residues. V was clipped by 0 bases and J by 1 base; unmatched bases: 4. Germline CDR1 is LGHNA and CDR2 is YNFKEQ. The sample belongs to a study of OX40 agonist ivuxolimab in advanced cancers. Study context: Three patients had partial responses: one hepatocellular carcinoma, two cutaneous melanoma. The study's findings and limits: The study observed clonal expansion of CD4+ and CD8+ blood T cells by week 6 at 0.1 to 3.0 mg/kg. Among T cells, CD8+ cells averaged more expanded clones than CD4+ cells.

The clonotype originates from an adult with an advanced solid tumor such as melanoma, head and neck, liver or kidney cancer. Sequenced here: CD4+ or CD8+ T cells sorted from blood, sampled in a trial of the OX40 agonist ivuxolimab. The chain combines TRBV4-2 with TRBJ2-7, with 9 bases lining up with TRBD2. The DNA for the CDR3 is TGTGCCAGCAGCCAAGAACGACTAGCGGCATCCTACGAGCAGTACTTC. It yields the protein CASSQERLAASYEQYF.